The 2 T cell receptor beta chains given below trace back to one sample, sequenced in a study of blood T cell repertoires in COVID-19. Here immunoSEQ multiplex PCR was the method, and the copy in TCRdb shows in-frame clones only, minus some. Among tens of thousands of clones listed, more than 65% were seen once. Input material: peripheral blood. Receptors were obtained from a man between 65 and 85 years old with COVID-19, enrolled during active disease.

This chain joins TRBV29-1 and TRBJ2-3; D perhaps matches TRBD1 (6 bases). The CDR3 runs to 13 residues. The germline CDR1 and CDR2 sequences are SQVTM and ANQGSEA. The V end was cut by 7 bases, the J end by 4 bases, with 15 bases between. The CDR3 loop is CSGTGMGADTQYF. The CDR3 DNA reads TGCAGCGGCACAGGGATGGGCGCAGATACGCAGTATTTT.

V gene TRBV5-1 combines with J gene TRBJ1-2, with D uncertain. In germline, CDR1 is SGHRS, CDR2 YFSETQ. V lost 0 bases to trimming and J lost 5 bases, with 14 bases between them. This CDR3 contains 15 residues. The CDR3 loop is CASSLADGGSYGYTF. CDR3 bases: TGCGCCAGCAGCTTGGCCGATGGAGGGAGTTATGGCTACACCTTC.